This T cell receptor beta chain was sequenced for a study of cytomegalovirus exposure and HLA in healthy donors. The PCR ran on 60 Vbeta and 13 Jbeta primers. Produced via immunoSEQ multiplex PCR; TCRdb's table is partial and in-frame only. The sample's table shows tens of thousands of clones. A remark on this clone: What it binds is not known.

Germline V gene data show CDR1 as MGHDK and CDR2 as SYGVNS. V shed 8 bases and J shed 1 base, with 6 bases lying between them. This CDR3 region has 11 residues. Whole-study findings and limits: A few of the chains that were CMV-associated were confirmed in vitro to be specific for CMV antigens. Per a later analysis, HLA-associated TCR beta chains showed more clonal expansion than other, equally common TCR beta chains. A later analysis linked a missense variant in DCLRE1C to the trimming of TCR beta V and J genes.

This TCR derives from a man in his thirties or forties in good health and CMV-seronegative. Sequencing used PBMCs. The chain recombines TRBV25-1 with TRBJ2-7, with D unresolved. The DNA for the CDR3 is TGTGCCAGCTCTAGTTCCTACGAGCAGTACTTC. It specifies CASSSSYEQYF.